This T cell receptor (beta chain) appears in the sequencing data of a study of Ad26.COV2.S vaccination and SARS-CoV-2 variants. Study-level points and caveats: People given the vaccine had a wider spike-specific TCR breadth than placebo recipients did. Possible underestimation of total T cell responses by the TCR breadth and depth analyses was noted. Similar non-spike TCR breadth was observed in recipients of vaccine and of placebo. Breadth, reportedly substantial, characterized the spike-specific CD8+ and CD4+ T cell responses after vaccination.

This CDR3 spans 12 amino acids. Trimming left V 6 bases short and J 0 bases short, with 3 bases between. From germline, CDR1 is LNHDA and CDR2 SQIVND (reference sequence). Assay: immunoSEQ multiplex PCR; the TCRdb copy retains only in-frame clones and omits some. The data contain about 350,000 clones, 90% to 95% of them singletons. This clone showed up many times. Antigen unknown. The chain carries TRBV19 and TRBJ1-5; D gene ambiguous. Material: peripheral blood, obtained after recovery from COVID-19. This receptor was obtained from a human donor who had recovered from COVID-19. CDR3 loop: CASRTSNQPQHF. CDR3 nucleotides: TGTGCCAGTAGGACTAGCAATCAGCCCCAGCATTTT. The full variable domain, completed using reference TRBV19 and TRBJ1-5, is DGGITQSPKYLFRKEGQNVTLSCEQNLNHDAMYWYRQDPGQGLRLIYYSQIVNDFQKGDIAEGYSVSREKKESFPLTVTSAQKNPTAFYLCASRTSNQPQHFGDGTRLSIL.